This T cell receptor (beta chain) was identified in a study of shared clonotypes between healthy human individuals. Study outcomes and limitations: How much donors shared clonotypes was expected to be affected by sequencing depth. Only blood samples were collected, and tissue repertoires likely differ.

Remarks on this clone: No antigen is known for it.

Unsorted samples drew genomic DNA from roughly 88 million PBMCs. Deep-level settings were used for running the assay. The method was immunoSEQ multiplex PCR; TCRdb's version includes in-frame clones alone and lacks a portion of them. Altogether over 400,000 clones are present, approximately 84% being singletons, with the ten largest covering 12%. Trimming took 1 base from V and 4 from J, leaving 5 bases between them. The germline CDR1 and CDR2 sequences are LNHDA and SQIVND (reference sequence). The length of the CDR3 is 13 residues. The receptor's source is a woman between 35 and 50 years old in good health. Some clones in this sample may be carry-over from other donors' samples. Sequencing input: PBMCs. The V and J genes are TRBV19 and TRBJ1-5; D ambiguous. The DNA of the CDR3 is TGTGCCAGTAGTATAGCAGAAAATCAGCCCCAGCATTTT. Translating it yields CASSIAENQPQHF.